The next 20 T cell receptor beta chains were all read from a single sample in a study of cytomegalovirus exposure and HLA in healthy donors. Both 60 Vbeta primers and 13 Jbeta primers went into the PCR. Libraries were prepared by immunoSEQ multiplex PCR; TCRdb keeps only in-frame clonotypes and omits some of them. The repertoire consists of around 78,000 clones, with roughly 60% occurring once and the leading ten covering approximately 5.7%. Sequenced input: PBMCs. Receptors originate from a man under 40 in good health and CMV-seropositive.

The chain uses TRBV19 and TRBJ2-7, with 8 bases fitting TRBD2. CDR1 is LNHDA and CDR2 is SQIVND in the germline V gene (reference sequence). The ends lost 5 bases at V and 0 bases at J; junction bases unmatched: 3. The CDR3 loop spans 14 amino acids. The CDR3 protein is CASSSGGHSYEQYF. The CDR3 region has the DNA TGTGCCAGTAGTTCGGGGGGGCACTCCTACGAGCAGTACTTC.

V and J are TRBV18 and TRBJ1-1; a weak D match, TRBD1 (6 bases). Germline V CDR1 and CDR2: KGHSH, LQKENI. This CDR3 region has 13 residues. V gave up 6 bases and J gave up 3 bases, with 11 bases separating them. The CDR3 spells CASSGAGDTEAFF. Written as DNA, the CDR3 is TGTGCCAGCTCGGGGGCTGGGGACACTGAAGCTTTCTTT.

The chain couples TRBV5-4 to TRBJ1-1, with 7 bases lining up with TRBD1. V lost 4 bases and J lost 5; bases outside the gene matches: 8. Germline lookup yields CDR1 SGHNT and CDR2 YYREEE (reference sequence). The CDR3 is made up of 14 amino acids. DNA for the CDR3: TGTGCCAGCAGCCGTGAAGGGGGCCGGACTGAAGCTTTCTTT. Translating it yields CASSREGGRTEAFF.

This clone was observed a handful of times. This sequence joins TRBV9 and TRBJ1-1, with no clear D. This CDR3 comprises 14 residues. Per germline, CDR1 SGDLS and CDR2 YYNGEE. V was shortened by 0 bases and J by 4 bases, with 10 bases between the two germline ends. The CDR3 nucleotides read TGTGCCAGCAGCGTAGACCCCGGGGTCACTGAAGCTTTCTTT. Translating it yields CASSVDPGVTEAFF.

This clone was observed a single time. The V gene is TRBV11-2, the J gene TRBJ2-7; TRBD2 aligns across 9 bases. In germline, CDR1 is SGHAT, CDR2 FQNNGV. The CDR3 totals 15 residues. Losses at the gene ends were 2 bases for V and 6 bases for J; bases not matched to a gene: 8. CDR3 DNA: TGTGCCAGCAGCTTACGCCAGGGACTAGCTTCCGAGCAGTACTTC. This sequence encodes CASSLRQGLASEQYF.

The rearrangement uses TRBV20-1 and TRBJ2-7; 8 bases line up with TRBD1. The J segment lost 7 bases and the V segment lost 4 bases, leaving 3 bases of the junction unmatched. The CDR3 runs 11 residues. The germline CDR1 and CDR2 sequences are DFQATT and SNEGSKA (reference sequence). This CDR3 reads CSATGGREQYF. DNA for the CDR3: TGCAGTGCTACAGGGGGCCGGGAGCAGTACTTC.

The rearrangement uses TRBV19 and TRBJ2-7; TRBD1 agrees at 8 bases. The CDR3 is 14 amino acids. From germline, CDR1 is LNHDA and CDR2 SQIVND (reference sequence). Trimming removed 6 bases from V and 2 bases from J; junction bases left unmatched: 6. The CDR3 DNA is TGTGCCAGTAGCTCCGGGACAGGTCCCTACGAGCAGTACTTC. Its translation: CASSSGTGPYEQYF.

As to this clone: Different DNA sequences within this sample yield the same CDR3. This chain joins TRBV19 and TRBJ1-3; 7 positions match TRBD1. Germline loops: CDR1 LNHDA, CDR2 SQIVND (reference sequence). The CDR3 length is 14 residues. J lost 0 bases, V lost 6 bases, and 2 bases had no gene match. CDR3 amino acids: CASRQGSSGNTIYF. The DNA of the CDR3 is TGTGCCAGTAGACAGGGGAGCTCTGGAAACACCATATATTTT.

This chain joins TRBV18 and TRBJ2-7; TRBD1 agrees at 7 bases. CDR3 size: 12 residues. Trimming cost V 3 bases and J 6 bases; bases outside gene matches: 2. Germline CDR1 is KGHSH and CDR2 is LQKENI. CDR3 nucleotides: TGTGCCAGCTCACCGACAGGGAGCGAGCAGTACTTC. Protein: CASSPTGSEQYF.

This clone was observed once. The chain couples TRBV6-1 to TRBJ2-3; 11 nucleotides match TRBD2. Per germline, CDR1 MNHNS and CDR2 SASEGT. This CDR3 comprises 15 residues. V trimming: 2 bases; J trimming: 5 bases; junction bases outside the gene matches: 3. Written as DNA, the CDR3 is TGTGCCAGCAGTGAAAATACTAGCGGGGGAGATACGCAGTATTTT. It codes for CASSENTSGGDTQYF.

The genes are TRBV7-2 and TRBJ2-6, with D tentatively TRBD1 (5 bases). The germline V gene has CDR1 SGHTA and CDR2 FQGNSA. This CDR3 region has 18 residues. Trimming cost V 5 bases and J 0 bases, with 17 bases left between them. The CDR3 DNA sequence: TGTGCCAGCAGCACACGGACAATGTATTACTCTGGGGCCAACGTCCTGACTTTC. Protein: CASSTRTMYYSGANVLTF.

This chain uses TRBV6-5 with TRBJ2-7; 7 bases fit TRBD1. This CDR3 is 12 amino acids long. With V trimmed by 6 bases and J by 7 bases, 6 bases remained unmatched. Germline V gene lookup returns CDR1 MNHEY and CDR2 SVGAGI. CDR3 sequence: CASSRQGREQYF. CDR3 DNA: TGTGCCAGCAGCCGACAGGGTCGGGAGCAGTACTTC.

This clone was seen a handful of times. The chain employs TRBV14 and TRBJ2-7, with 8 bases fitting TRBD1. Germline V gene lookup returns CDR1 SGHDN and CDR2 FVKESK. This CDR3 spans 17 amino acids. V lost 0 bases to trimming and J lost 4 bases; unmatched junction nucleotides: 11. The CDR3 loop reads CASSQDTFRTGSYEQYF. The DNA of the CDR3 is TGTGCCAGCAGCCAAGATACGTTTAGGACAGGGTCATACGAGCAGTACTTC.

This clone occurred a few times. This chain joins TRBV4-1 and TRBJ2-2, with 13 bases lining up with TRBD2. Germline-derived CDR1 and CDR2 are MGHRA and YSYEKL. The CDR3 length is 17 residues. The ends lost 5 bases at V and 2 bases at J; junction bases unmatched: 5. As DNA, the CDR3 is TGCGCCAGCAGCTCGGGACTAGCGGGGATTAACACCGGGGAGCTGTTTTTT. This codes for CASSSGLAGINTGELFF.

The V call is TRBV4-3, the J call TRBJ2-5, with D perhaps matching TRBD1 (7 bases). V was cut by 1 base and J by 4 bases, with 13 bases left in between. Germline loops: CDR1 LGHNA, CDR2 YSLEER. CDR3 length: 15 residues. CDR3: CASSQGQGGSETQYF. CDR3 DNA sequence: TGCGCCAGCAGCCAAGGACAGGGAGGCTCAGAGACCCAGTACTTC.

This rearrangement joins TRBV7-2 to TRBJ2-1, with 12 bases aligning to TRBD2. After removal of 1 base from V and 9 bases from J, the junction contained 7 bases not matched to a gene. CDR3 length: 16 amino acids. Germline V lookup: CDR1 SGHTA, CDR2 FQGNSA. The CDR3 DNA reads as TGTGCCAGCAGCTTAGGCCGACTAGCGGGAGTGGTTGAGCAGTTCTTC. Translated, it gives CASSLGRLAGVVEQFF.

The rearrangement uses TRBV29-1 and TRBJ2-1, with D unresolved. This CDR3 comprises 16 residues. Germline-derived CDR1 and CDR2 are SQVTM and ANQGSEA. V lost 5 bases and J lost 6, with 23 bases in between. The CDR3 here is CSVQKSVGVWSNEQFF. Here the CDR3 DNA reads TGCAGCGTTCAAAAGTCTGTGGGTGTGTGGAGCAATGAGCAGTTCTTC.

Details on this clone: The same CDR3 also results from other DNA sequences found in this sample. V usage is TRBV9 and J usage is TRBJ2-5; 11 bases align to TRBD2. V trimming: 1 base; J trimming: 5 bases; junction bases outside the gene matches: 4. This CDR3 spans 15 amino acids. Germline CDR1 reads SGDLS; CDR2 reads YYNGEE. CDR3 in amino acids: CASSVLAGGPETQYF. In DNA form, the CDR3 reads TGTGCCAGCAGCGTACTAGCGGGAGGACCGGAGACCCAGTACTTC.

The CDR3 is CASRTVRANEQFF. The DNA of the CDR3 is TGTGCCAGCAGGACCGTGAGGGCGAATGAGCAGTTCTTC. The J gene is TRBJ2-1, the V gene TRBV7-9, with D maybe TRBD2 (5 bases). Germline CDR1 and CDR2: SEHNR and FQNEAQ (reference sequence). The CDR3 spans 13 residues. Trimming removed 6 bases at V and 7 bases at J, with 13 bases between.

V and J are TRBV19 and TRBJ2-3; the match to TRBD2 covers 10 bases. The V and J ends lost 5 bases and 5 bases, in that order; junction bases with no gene match: 19. The germline CDR1 and CDR2 sequences are LNHDA and SQIVND (reference sequence). The CDR3 sequence is 19 residues long. The CDR3 sequence is CASSGPLGLARLRGDTQYF. The CDR3 nucleotides are TGTGCCAGTAGTGGCCCCTTGGGACTAGCGCGTCTCCGTGGAGATACGCAGTATTTT.